A selection of T cell receptor beta chains follows, all from one sample in a study of control samples from healthy donors and cancer patients. Generated by immunoSEQ multiplex PCR, the TCRdb table keeps only in-frame clones and is missing some. This table holds 110,000 to 150,000 clones, 88% found once. Sequencing was done on a sample of blood. All receptors come from a woman under 40 in good health. Both conserved end residues are part of each CDR3. D genes are given only for firm matches. For some rows the clone size is stated as once, few or many, or as a class when expanded; others skip it.

abundance	d_gene	v_gene	j_gene	CDR3aa	CDR3nt
NA	NA	TRBV11-2	TRBJ2-5	CASTGGVRGRETQYF	TGTGCCAGCACCGGAGGGGTCCGGGGGCGGGAGACCCAGTACTTC
NA	NA	TRBV7-8	TRBJ2-7	CASSLQAGGSYEQYF	TGTGCCAGCAGCCTCCAAGCCGGCGGGTCCTACGAGCAGTACTTC
NA	NA	TRBV9	TRBJ1-1	CASSPSGGPVTEAFF	TGTGCCAGCAGCCCATCCGGGGGGCCGGTCACTGAAGCTTTCTTT
once	NA	TRBV29-1	TRBJ1-1	CSAFTGYTEAFF	TGCAGCGCTTTCACAGGGTACACTGAAGCTTTCTTT
NA	NA	TRBV24-1	TRBJ2-4	CATSAPAKNIQYF	TGTGCCACCAGTGCCCCGGCCAAAAACATTCAGTACTTC
NA	NA	TRBV30	TRBJ1-2	CAWSVLGGEGYTF	TGTGCCTGGAGTGTACTCGGGGGCGAGGGCTACACCTTC
NA	NA	TRBV30	TRBJ1-3	CAWTRTGSSGNTIYF	TGTGCCTGGACTCGTACCGGGAGCTCTGGAAACACCATATATTTT
NA	NA	TRBV5-1	TRBJ1-1	CASSFQTGGSTEAFF	TGCGCCAGCAGCTTCCAAACGGGGGGCAGCACTGAAGCTTTCTTT
NA	TRBD2	TRBV7-2	TRBJ2-2	CASSRDYQNTGELFF	TGTGCCAGCAGTCGGGACTATCAGAACACCGGGGAGCTGTTTTTT
NA	TRBD2	TRBV5-1	TRBJ2-3	CASSLISGDTDTQYF	TGCGCCAGCAGCTTGATTAGCGGGGACACAGATACGCAGTATTTT